These T cell receptor beta chains were read from a single sample in a study of T cell responses to AZD1222 COVID-19 vaccine. Assay used: immunoSEQ multiplex PCR; TCRdb lists only in-frame clones, some missing. The profile covers about 99,000 clones, with 80% to 90% appearing a single time and less than 9.5% taken by the ten largest. The sample consisted of peripheral blood, taken on day 0 of AZD1222 vaccination. These receptor sequences come from an adult in good health. Each CDR3 is given with its conserved first and last residue. The D gene is left open where the match is weak. Size tells how often a clone was seen (once, few, many) or the class of an expanded clone, and some rows leave it out.

CDR3aa,CDR3nt,v_gene,d_gene,j_gene,abundance
CASSPVSMSGGTVIQYF,TGTGCCAGCTCACCCGTATCGATGAGCGGGGGCACAGTCATTCAGTACTTC,TRBV18,TRBD2,TRBJ2-4,NA
CASSQDQGRSGGYGYTF,TGCGCCAGCAGCCAAGATCAGGGGCGCTCAGGCGGCTATGGCTACACCTTC,TRBV4-1,NA,TRBJ1-2,NA
CASSRRGGRTDTQYF,TGTGCCAGCTCTAGGAGGGGCGGGAGGACAGATACGCAGTATTTT,TRBV9,TRBD2,TRBJ2-3,NA
CASSLAGLAEETQYF,TGTGCCAGCAGCTTAGCCGGACTAGCAGAAGAGACCCAGTACTTC,TRBV7-2,TRBD2,TRBJ2-5,NA
CASSQGDGYTF,TGTGCCAGCAGCCAAGGCGATGGCTACACCTTC,TRBV3-1/TRBV3-2,NA,TRBJ1-2,once
CASSPRLGLDEQYF,TGTGCCAGCAGCCCAAGACTAGGTCTAGACGAGCAGTACTTC,TRBV7-2,NA,TRBJ2-7,NA
CASSPHKTSNYGYTF,TGTGCCAGCAGTCCGCATAAGACGTCTAACTATGGCTACACCTTC,TRBV28,NA,TRBJ1-2,few
CASYSGTRGGEAFF,TGTGCCAGCTACTCCGGGACGAGGGGTGGTGAAGCTTTCTTT,TRBV5-4,NA,TRBJ1-1,NA
CASSWGGSQGANVLTF,TGCGCCAGCAGCTGGGGTGGGAGCCAGGGGGCCAACGTCCTGACTTTC,TRBV5-1,NA,TRBJ2-6,NA
CARNRGQPQHF,TGCGCCAGGAATCGGGGTCAGCCCCAGCATTTT,TRBV23-1,NA,TRBJ1-5,NA
CAWSGRDNEAFF,TGTGCCTGGAGTGGCAGGGACAATGAAGCTTTCTTT,TRBV30,NA,TRBJ1-1,NA
CASSPRAGQGTYNSPLHF,TGTGCCAGCAGCCCGAGAGCTGGACAGGGAACGTATAATTCACCCCTCCACTTT,TRBV9,TRBD1,TRBJ1-6,NA
CASSSRGHSTDTQYF,TGTGCCAGCAGTTCCAGGGGGCACAGCACAGATACGCAGTATTTT,TRBV11-2,TRBD1,TRBJ2-3,NA
CASSGQGYLGNQPQHF,TGTGCCAGCAGCGGACAGGGATATTTGGGGAATCAGCCCCAGCATTTT,TRBV5-5,TRBD1,TRBJ1-5,few
CASSQVEGGVTEAFF,TGCGCCAGCAGCCAAGTTGAGGGAGGGGTCACTGAAGCTTTCTTT,TRBV4-3,NA,TRBJ1-1,few
CASSLPGRGNEQFF,TGTGCCAGCAGCTTACCAGGCCGCGGGAATGAGCAGTTCTTC,TRBV7-9,NA,TRBJ2-1,NA
CASRRTGEDYEQYF,TGTGCCAGCAGGAGGACAGGGGAGGATTACGAGCAGTACTTC,TRBV13,TRBD1,TRBJ2-7,NA
CASSVDSSSSGNTIYF,TGTGCCAGCAGCGTTGACAGTTCCAGCTCTGGAAACACCATATATTTT,TRBV7-2,NA,TRBJ1-3,NA
CASSPTLSPNNSPLHF,TGTGCCAGCAGTCCCACCCTATCCCCTAATAATTCACCCCTCCACTTT,TRBV9,NA,TRBJ1-6,NA
CAPRCSYNEQFF,TGTGCCCCCCGGTGCTCCTACAATGAGCAGTTCTTC,TRBV19,NA,TRBJ2-1,NA
CATATGDSPRKETQYF,TGTGCCACCGCAACAGGAGACTCACCGCGGAAAGAGACCCAGTACTTC,TRBV24-1,NA,TRBJ2-5,NA
CASRRGLAGQETQYF,TGTGCCAGCAGAAGGGGACTAGCGGGGCAAGAGACCCAGTACTTC,TRBV5-6,TRBD2,TRBJ2-5,NA
CASSPQGGGRGRSTEAFF,TGCGCCAGCAGTCCGCAAGGCGGGGGGAGGGGCCGGAGCACTGAAGCTTTCTTT,TRBV5-1,NA,TRBJ1-1,NA
CASSSGLAGGQETQYF,TGTGCCAGCAGCTCTGGACTAGCGGGGGGACAAGAGACCCAGTACTTC,TRBV7-2,TRBD2,TRBJ2-5,NA
CASSQDSGGSNTEAFF,TGCGCCAGCAGCCAAGATAGTGGGGGATCGAACACTGAAGCTTTCTTT,TRBV4-3,NA,TRBJ1-1,NA
CASSYTFPYEQYF,TGTGCCAGCAGTTACACATTCCCCTACGAGCAGTACTTC,TRBV7-2,NA,TRBJ2-7,NA
CASSRVGGREQFF,TGTGCCAGCAGCCGAGTTGGTGGGCGGGAGCAGTTCTTC,TRBV7-8,NA,TRBJ2-1,NA
CASRLGPTLYEQYF,TGTGCCAGCAGACTCGGACCTACCCTCTACGAGCAGTACTTC,TRBV11-2,NA,TRBJ2-7,NA
CASSPRGTTNEKLFF,TGTGCCAGCAGCCCGCGGGGAACGACTAATGAAAAACTGTTTTTT,TRBV9,NA,TRBJ1-4,NA
CASSLEEPPEAFF,TGTGCCAGCAGCTTAGAGGAGCCTCCTGAAGCTTTCTTT,TRBV7-9,NA,TRBJ1-1,NA
CASTRGGGPHLLYEQYF,TGTGCCAGCACCCGAGGGGGCGGGCCACATCTTCTCTACGAGCAGTACTTC,TRBV5-4,TRBD1,TRBJ2-7,NA
CASSLGGGRRKGGTEAFF,TGTGCCAGCAGCTTAGGGGGCGGCCGCCGGAAGGGTGGCACTGAAGCTTTCTTT,TRBV7-9,NA,TRBJ1-1,NA
CASSARQGGAEAFF,TGTGCCAGCAGCGCGCGACAGGGAGGCGCTGAAGCTTTCTTT,TRBV7-9,TRBD1,TRBJ1-1,NA
CASGRQGANTIYF,TGTGCCAGCGGACGACAGGGGGCGAACACCATATATTTT,TRBV7-2,TRBD1,TRBJ1-3,NA
CASSSGTGRSEAFF,TGTGCCAGCAGCTCCGGGACAGGGAGGTCTGAAGCTTTCTTT,TRBV7-2,TRBD1,TRBJ1-1,NA
CASRFTGPLSKRDTEAFF,TGTGCCAGCAGATTTACGGGGCCGCTCTCAAAACGGGACACTGAAGCTTTCTTT,TRBV7-2,NA,TRBJ1-1,NA
CASSGQVGKETQYF,TGTGCCAGCTCGGGTCAAGTGGGGAAAGAGACCCAGTACTTC,TRBV18,NA,TRBJ2-5,NA
CASSLASVTGNTIYF,TGTGCCAGCAGCTTAGCGTCGGTAACTGGAAACACCATATATTTT,TRBV7-9,NA,TRBJ1-3,few